This TCR beta chain comes out of a study of blood T cell repertoires in COVID-19. The data were produced by immunoSEQ multiplex PCR, yet TCRdb's version contains in-frame clones alone and is incomplete. The sample has some 400,000 clones, over 75% seen once. V was clipped by 2 bases and J by 12 bases; unmatched bases: 9. The germline V gene has CDR1 GTSNPN and CDR2 SVGIG (reference sequence). This CDR3 is 14 amino acids long. Adults between roughly 18 and 90 years of age took part from about two dozen US areas. V is TRBV30 and J is TRBJ1-6; 8 positions agree with TRBD1. This sequence originates from a man aged 25 to 45 who had recovered from COVID-19. Sequencing was done on a sample of PBMCs or T cells enriched from blood (not recorded which). This CDR3 reads CAWSPQRQGLPLHF. CDR3 DNA: TGTGCCTGGAGTCCTCAAAGACAGGGGCTACCCCTCCACTTT.